This T cell receptor (beta chain) originates from a study of T cells after yellow fever vaccination. Study outcomes and limitations: High-abundance clonotypes from the bulk population could contaminate FACS-sorted repertoires.

CDR1 and CDR2 from the germline V gene are LGHNA and YNFKEQ. The CDR3 has 17 residues. Between the trimmed V and J ends, which lost 0 bases and 2 bases, there was a span of 13 bases. This clonotype has more than one count but fewer than ten. What it recognizes is unknown. The 5'RACE template-switching step produced TCR cDNA and added a universal primer site and UMIs. TCRdb processed the 5' RACE reads anew with MiXCR; each CDR3 protein has one entry. The top ten clones hold roughly a third of a sample with approximately 150,000 distinct CDR3 sequences, roughly 8.8% of them seen once. The TCR sequence derives from a young man who received the YFV17D yellow fever vaccine. Source: CD8+ T cells sorted from PBMCs, taken 45 days after the yellow fever booster vaccination. The chain carries TRBV4-2 and TRBJ2-2; D call uncertain. CDR3 residues: CASSQDIGRGNTGELFF. CDR3 in DNA: TGTGCCAGCAGCCAAGATATCGGGCGAGGTAACACCGGGGAGCTGTTTTTT.